The rows below give T cell receptor beta chains drawn from one sample of a study of shared clonotypes between healthy human individuals. Assay: immunoSEQ multiplex PCR; the TCRdb copy retains only in-frame clones and omits some. The sample lists 600,000 to 700,000 clones; 73% were seen once. Material: memory CD4+ T cells sorted from blood. The receptors stem from a woman in her twenties or thirties in good health. CDR3s include the opening cysteine and the closing phenylalanine or tryptophan. Fields, in order: D gene, J gene, clone size, V gene, CDR3 protein, CDR3 DNA. The D gene is left open where the match is weak. Size is stated for part of the rows, as once, few or many counts, or as a class when the clone is expanded.

NA | TRBJ2-2 | NA | TRBV30 | CAWTRDLNTGELFF | TGTGCCTGGACCCGGGACCTGAACACCGGGGAGCTGTTTTTT
TRBD1 | TRBJ1-1 | few | TRBV6-6 | CASSYRDRKEAFF | TGTGCCAGCAGTTATCGGGACAGAAAAGAAGCTTTCTTT
NA | TRBJ2-2 | NA | TRBV19 | CASSTQGGNTGELFF | TGTGCCAGTAGTACGCAGGGGGGGAACACCGGGGAGCTGTTTTTT
NA | TRBJ2-3 | NA | TRBV19 | CASSIPTVTDTQYF | TGTGCCAGTAGTATTCCCACAGTCACAGATACGCAGTATTTT
TRBD1 | TRBJ2-7 | NA | TRBV11-2 | CASSLRDRDYEQYF | TGTGCCAGCAGCTTACGAGACAGGGACTACGAGCAGTACTTC
NA | TRBJ2-7 | NA | TRBV10-2 | CASAARRIGGTTYEQYF | TGCGCCAGCGCGGCCCGCCGTATTGGAGGGACAACCTACGAGCAGTACTTC
NA | TRBJ1-2 | NA | TRBV5-1 | CASSPDRSGYTF | TGCGCCAGCAGCCCAGACAGGAGTGGCTACACCTTC
NA | TRBJ1-5 | NA | TRBV19 | CASSILTAPFNQPQHF | TGTGCCAGTAGTATTTTAACGGCACCTTTCAATCAGCCCCAGCATTTT
TRBD1 | TRBJ2-7 | few | TRBV10-3 | CAISGPDRGNSYEQYF | TGTGCCATCAGTGGCCCCGACAGGGGGAACTCCTACGAGCAGTACTTC
NA | TRBJ2-7 | NA | TRBV7-2 | CASSRPGQASYEQYF | TGTGCCAGCAGCCGTCCGGGACAAGCTTCCTACGAGCAGTACTTC
TRBD2 | TRBJ2-1 | once | TRBV5-1 | CASSSLAGGNNEQFF | TGCGCCAGCAGCTCCTTAGCGGGAGGGAACAATGAGCAGTTCTTC
TRBD1 | TRBJ1-5 | once | TRBV29-1 | CSVRQGANQPQHF | TGCAGCGTTCGACAGGGGGCGAATCAGCCCCAGCATTTT
TRBD1 | TRBJ1-3 | NA | TRBV28 | CASSKVGQPGNTIYF | TGTGCCAGCAGCAAAGTGGGACAGCCAGGAAACACCATATATTTT
NA | TRBJ2-2 | NA | TRBV6-1 | CASSEMNTGELFF | TGTGCCAGCAGTGAGATGAACACCGGGGAGCTGTTTTTT
NA | TRBJ1-1 | NA | TRBV11-3 | CASRRTRGGGTEAFF | TGTGCCAGCAGACGTACCAGGGGAGGCGGCACTGAAGCTTTCTTT
NA | TRBJ2-6 | NA | TRBV5-6 | CASSPSVSGANVLTF | TGTGCCAGCAGCCCCTCTGTCTCTGGGGCCAACGTCCTGACTTTC
TRBD1 | TRBJ2-1 | NA | TRBV18 | CASSLNRGLEQFF | TGTGCCAGCTCCCTCAACAGGGGGCTGGAGCAGTTCTTC
NA | TRBJ1-4 | NA | TRBV30 | CAWSLLLNEKLFF | TGTGCCTGGAGTCTGCTGCTGAATGAAAAACTGTTTTTT
NA | TRBJ1-2 | NA | TRBV6-1 | CASSAQGGYGYTF | TGTGCCAGCAGTGCACAGGGCGGCTATGGCTACACCTTC
NA | TRBJ2-1 | many | TRBV10-1 | CARGQIFDEQFF | TGCGCCAGGGGACAAATTTTTGATGAGCAGTTCTTC
NA | TRBJ1-2 | once | TRBV5-1 | CASSFDSYGYTF | TGCGCCAGCAGCTTTGATTCCTATGGCTACACCTTC
TRBD2 | TRBJ2-1 | NA | TRBV18 | CASSPGLAGAFYNEQFF | TGTGCCAGCTCACCGGGACTAGCGGGAGCGTTCTACAATGAGCAGTTCTTC
TRBD1 | TRBJ1-3 | few | TRBV29-1 | CSVGTGSGNTIYF | TGCAGCGTCGGGACAGGGTCTGGAAACACCATATATTTT
TRBD1 | TRBJ1-2 | few | TRBV2 | CASTEQGAINYGYTF | TGTGCCAGCACTGAGCAGGGGGCGATAAACTATGGCTACACCTTC
TRBD2 | TRBJ2-7 | NA | TRBV5-4 | CASTFSGRSNEQYF | TGTGCCAGCACCTTTAGCGGGAGGTCCAACGAGCAGTACTTC
TRBD1 | TRBJ1-5 | NA | TRBV7-6 | CASSRGQARISNQPQHF | TGTGCCAGCAGCCGGGGACAGGCCAGAATCAGCAATCAGCCCCAGCATTTT
TRBD2 | TRBJ2-7 | NA | TRBV10-1 | CASSDWTSGLEQYF | TGCGCCAGCAGTGACTGGACTAGCGGCTTGGAGCAGTACTTC
NA | TRBJ2-3 | many | TRBV20-1 | CSVKPGLFLYF | TGCAGTGTTAAACCGGGCCTTTTTTTGTATTTT
TRBD1 | TRBJ2-3 | once | TRBV6-6 | CASTALTGGTDTQYF | TGTGCCAGCACCGCCTTGACAGGGGGAACAGATACGCAGTATTTT
NA | TRBJ2-5 | NA | TRBV10-2 | CASSDGSGVETQYF | TGCGCCAGCAGCGACGGGAGCGGTGTGGAGACCCAGTACTTC
NA | TRBJ2-1 | NA | TRBV6-1 | CASSGQRSANEQFF | TGTGCCAGCAGTGGCCAAAGGAGCGCGAATGAGCAGTTCTTC
NA | TRBJ1-1 | NA | TRBV7-9 | CASRGQGLTEAFF | TGTGCCAGCAGGGGGCAGGGCCTCACTGAAGCTTTCTTT
NA | TRBJ1-5 | NA | TRBV6-1 | CASSDSPGVPPQHF | TGTGCCAGCAGTGACTCCCCAGGGGTACCGCCCCAGCATTTT
TRBD2 | TRBJ2-1 | NA | TRBV28 | CATTPPSGGLNEQFF | TGTGCCACCACCCCGCCGTCGGGAGGGCTCAATGAGCAGTTCTTC
TRBD2 | TRBJ2-2 | once | TRBV9 | CASRTSGPTGELFF | TGTGCCAGCAGGACTAGCGGGCCCACCGGGGAGCTGTTTTTT
NA | TRBJ2-7 | NA | TRBV7-9 | CASSLVGPYEQYF | TGTGCCAGCAGCTTAGTGGGACCCTACGAGCAGTACTTC
TRBD1 | TRBJ1-2 | NA | TRBV28 | CASSLGTGPDSYTF | TGTGCCAGCAGTTTAGGGACAGGCCCGGATAGCTACACCTTC
NA | TRBJ2-1 | NA | TRBV6-1 | CATLVAGGGYNEQFF | TGTGCCACCCTCGTAGCAGGAGGTGGCTACAATGAGCAGTTCTTC
NA | TRBJ2-5 | few | TRBV20-1 | CSSGPRETQYF | TGCAGCTCGGGACCTCGGGAGACCCAGTACTTC
TRBD2 | TRBJ2-7 | NA | TRBV6-1 | CASSGQSGTYEQYF | TGTGCCAGCAGTGGACAAAGCGGGACCTACGAGCAGTACTTC
TRBD1 | TRBJ2-7 | NA | TRBV6-6 | CASSYGHDRAYEQYF | TGTGCCAGCAGTTACGGTCATGACAGGGCCTACGAGCAGTACTTC
NA | TRBJ1-1 | NA | TRBV5-8 | CASSPVWVVTEAFF | TGTGCCAGCAGCCCTGTGTGGGTTGTCACTGAAGCTTTCTTT
NA | TRBJ1-4 | NA | TRBV28 | CASSFLQGINEKLFF | TGTGCCAGCAGTTTCCTACAGGGTATTAATGAAAAACTGTTTTTT
NA | TRBJ2-2 | NA | TRBV29-1 | CSVSRTEALTGELFF | TGCAGCGTCAGCCGGACAGAGGCCTTGACCGGGGAGCTGTTTTTT
NA | TRBJ1-5 | NA | TRBV27 | CASSAGTGNRNQPQHF | TGTGCCAGCAGTGCGGGGACCGGGAATCGCAATCAGCCCCAGCATTTT
NA | TRBJ2-2 | NA | TRBV6-1 | CSPRGELNTGELFF | TGTTCCCCGCGCGGGGAGCTGAACACCGGGGAGCTGTTTTTT
NA | TRBJ1-1 | NA | TRBV27 | CASSLSGIRTEAFF | TGTGCCAGCAGTTTGTCGGGCATACGCACTGAAGCTTTCTTT